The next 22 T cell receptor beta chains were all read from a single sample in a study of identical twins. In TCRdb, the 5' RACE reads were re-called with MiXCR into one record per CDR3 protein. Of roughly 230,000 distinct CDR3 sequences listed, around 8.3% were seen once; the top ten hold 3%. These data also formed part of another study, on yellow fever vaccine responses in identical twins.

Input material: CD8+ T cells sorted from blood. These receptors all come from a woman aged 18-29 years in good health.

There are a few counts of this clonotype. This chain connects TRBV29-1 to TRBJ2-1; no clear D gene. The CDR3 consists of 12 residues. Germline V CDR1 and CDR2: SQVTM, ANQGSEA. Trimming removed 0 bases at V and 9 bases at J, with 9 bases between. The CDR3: CSVEDLMGEQFF. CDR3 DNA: TGCAGCGTTGAAGATCTAATGGGTGAGCAGTTCTTC.

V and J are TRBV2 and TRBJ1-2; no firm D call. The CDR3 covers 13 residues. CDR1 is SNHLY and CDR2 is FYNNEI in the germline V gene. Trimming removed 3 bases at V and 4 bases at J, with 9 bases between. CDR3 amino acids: CASSDGNVYGYTF. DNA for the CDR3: TGTGCCAGCAGTGACGGAAACGTCTATGGCTACACCTTC.

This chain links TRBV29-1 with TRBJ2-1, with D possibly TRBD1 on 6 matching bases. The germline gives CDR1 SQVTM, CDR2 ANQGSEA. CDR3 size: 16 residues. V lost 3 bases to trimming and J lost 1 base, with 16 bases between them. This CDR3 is CSVEGPQGRSYNEQFF. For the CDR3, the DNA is TGCAGCGTTGAGGGCCCCCAGGGGCGGTCCTACAATGAGCAGTTCTTC.

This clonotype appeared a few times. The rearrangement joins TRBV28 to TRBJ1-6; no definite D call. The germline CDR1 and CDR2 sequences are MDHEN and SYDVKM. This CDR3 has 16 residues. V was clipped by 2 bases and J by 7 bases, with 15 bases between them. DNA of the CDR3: TGTGCCAGCAGTTTACGACCGGGGTCCCCCAATTCACCCCTCCACTTT. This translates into CASSLRPGSPNSPLHF.

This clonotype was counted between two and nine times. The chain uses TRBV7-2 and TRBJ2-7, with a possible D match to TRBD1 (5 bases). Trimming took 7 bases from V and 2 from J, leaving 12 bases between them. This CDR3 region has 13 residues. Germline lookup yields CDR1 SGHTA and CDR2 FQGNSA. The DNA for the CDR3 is TGTGCCAGCACCTATACAGGAACCTACGAGCAGTACTTC. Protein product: CASTYTGTYEQYF.

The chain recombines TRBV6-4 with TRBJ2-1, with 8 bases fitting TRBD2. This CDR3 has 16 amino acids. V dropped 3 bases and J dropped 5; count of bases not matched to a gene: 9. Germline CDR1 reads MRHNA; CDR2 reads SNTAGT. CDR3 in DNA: TGTGCCAGCAGTGAGGCCAGCGGGGGAGGCAACAATGAGCAGTTCTTC. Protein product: CASSEASGGGNNEQFF.

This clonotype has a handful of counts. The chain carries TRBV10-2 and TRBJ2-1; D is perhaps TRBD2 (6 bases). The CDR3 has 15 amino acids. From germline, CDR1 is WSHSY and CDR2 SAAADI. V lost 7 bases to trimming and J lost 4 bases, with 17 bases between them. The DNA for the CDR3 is TGCGCCAGCACCCCTATTCTGGGACTTTACAATGAGCAGTTCTTC. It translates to CASTPILGLYNEQFF.

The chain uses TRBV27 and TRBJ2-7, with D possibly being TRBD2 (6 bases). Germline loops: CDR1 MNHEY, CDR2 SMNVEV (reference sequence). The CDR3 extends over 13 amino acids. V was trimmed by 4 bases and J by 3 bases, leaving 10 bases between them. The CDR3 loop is CASSWRANYEQYF. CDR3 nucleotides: TGTGCCAGCAGTTGGAGGGCGAACTACGAGCAGTACTTC.

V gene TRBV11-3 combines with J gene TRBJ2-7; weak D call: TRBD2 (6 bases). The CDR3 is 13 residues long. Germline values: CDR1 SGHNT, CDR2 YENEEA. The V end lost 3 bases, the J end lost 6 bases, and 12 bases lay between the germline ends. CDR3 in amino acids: CASSFSQGGEQYF. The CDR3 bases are TGTGCCAGCAGCTTCTCGCAGGGAGGCGAGCAGTACTTC.

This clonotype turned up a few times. CDR3 residues: CASRAAGGGTDTQYF. The CDR3 DNA reads as TGTGCCAGCAGAGCTGCGGGGGGGGGCACAGATACGCAGTATTTT. The chain combines TRBV6-4 with TRBJ2-3; TRBD2 matches 9 bases. The CDR3 has 15 amino acids. V lost 6 bases, J lost 1 base, and 5 bases stayed unmatched. The germline gives CDR1 MRHNA, CDR2 SNTAGT.

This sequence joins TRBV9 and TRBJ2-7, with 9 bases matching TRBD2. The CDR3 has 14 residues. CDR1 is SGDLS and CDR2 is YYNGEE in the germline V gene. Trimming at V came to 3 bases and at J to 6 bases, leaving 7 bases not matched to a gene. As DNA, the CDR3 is TGTGCCAGCAGCGGTAGCGGGAGTTTCGGCGAGCAGTACTTC. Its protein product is CASSGSGSFGEQYF.

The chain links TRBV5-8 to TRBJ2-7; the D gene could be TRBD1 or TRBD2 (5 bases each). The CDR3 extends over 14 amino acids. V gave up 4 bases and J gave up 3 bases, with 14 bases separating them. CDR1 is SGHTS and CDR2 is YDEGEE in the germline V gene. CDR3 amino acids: CASSRPRDDYEQYF. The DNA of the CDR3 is TGTGCCAGCAGCCGTCCCAGGGACGACTACGAGCAGTACTTC.

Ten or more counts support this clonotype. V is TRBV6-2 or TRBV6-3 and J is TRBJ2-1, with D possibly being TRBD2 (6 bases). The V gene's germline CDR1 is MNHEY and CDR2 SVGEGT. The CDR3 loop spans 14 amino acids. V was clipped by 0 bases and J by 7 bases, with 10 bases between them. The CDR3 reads CASSYSSGVNEQFF. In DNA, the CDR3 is TGTGCCAGCAGTTACTCTAGCGGTGTAAATGAGCAGTTCTTC.

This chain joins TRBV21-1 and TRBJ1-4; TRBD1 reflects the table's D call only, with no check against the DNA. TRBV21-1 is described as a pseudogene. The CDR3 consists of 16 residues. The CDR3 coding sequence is TGTGCCAGCAAATTCGGGACAGCGCACGCTAATGAAAAACTGTTTTTT. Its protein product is CASKFGTAHANEKLFF.

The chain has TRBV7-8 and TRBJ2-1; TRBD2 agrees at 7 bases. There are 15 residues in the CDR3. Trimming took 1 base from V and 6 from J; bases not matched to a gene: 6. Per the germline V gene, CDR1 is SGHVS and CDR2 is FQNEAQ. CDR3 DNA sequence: TGTGCCAGCAGCTTAGAAGCGGGGACTATCAATGAGCAGTTCTTC. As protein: CASSLEAGTINEQFF.

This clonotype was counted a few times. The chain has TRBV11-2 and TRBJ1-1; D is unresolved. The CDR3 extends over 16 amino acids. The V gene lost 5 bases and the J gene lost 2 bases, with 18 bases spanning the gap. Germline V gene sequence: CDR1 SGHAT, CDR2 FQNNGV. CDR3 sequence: CASSNLGPISNTEAFF. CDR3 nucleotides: TGTGCCAGCAGCAACCTAGGGCCAATAAGTAACACTGAAGCTTTCTTT.

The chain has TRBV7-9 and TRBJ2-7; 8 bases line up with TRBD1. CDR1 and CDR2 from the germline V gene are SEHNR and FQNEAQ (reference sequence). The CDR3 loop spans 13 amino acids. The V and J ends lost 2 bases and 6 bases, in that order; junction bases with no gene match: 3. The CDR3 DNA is TGTGCCAGCAGCTTACCCGGACAGGGCGAGCAGTACTTC. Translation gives CASSLPGQGEQYF. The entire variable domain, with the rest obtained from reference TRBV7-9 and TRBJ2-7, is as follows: DTGVSQNPRHKITKRGQNVTFRCDPISEHNRLYWYRQTLGQGPEFLTYFQNEAQLEKSRLLSDRFSAERPKGSFSTLEIQRTEQGDSAMYLCASSLPGQGEQYFGPGTRLTVT.

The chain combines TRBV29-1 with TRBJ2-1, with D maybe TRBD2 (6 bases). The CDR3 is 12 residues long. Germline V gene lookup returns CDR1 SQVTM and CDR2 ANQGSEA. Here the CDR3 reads CRDIYGRHEQFF. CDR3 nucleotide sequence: TGCAGAGATATATATGGGAGGCATGAGCAGTTCTTC.

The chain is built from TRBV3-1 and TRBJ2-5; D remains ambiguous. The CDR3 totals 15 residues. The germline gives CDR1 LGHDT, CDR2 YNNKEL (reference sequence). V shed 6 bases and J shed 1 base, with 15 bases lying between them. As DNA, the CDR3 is TGTGCCAGCAGACAGACTTCAGGTCCCCAAGAGACCCAGTACTTC. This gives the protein CASRQTSGPQETQYF.

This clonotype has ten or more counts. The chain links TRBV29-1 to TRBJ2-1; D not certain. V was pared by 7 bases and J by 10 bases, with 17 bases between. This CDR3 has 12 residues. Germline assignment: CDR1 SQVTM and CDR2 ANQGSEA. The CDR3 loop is CSATPMSPEQFF. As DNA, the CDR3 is TGCAGCGCCACCCCGATGAGCCCCGAGCAGTTCTTC.

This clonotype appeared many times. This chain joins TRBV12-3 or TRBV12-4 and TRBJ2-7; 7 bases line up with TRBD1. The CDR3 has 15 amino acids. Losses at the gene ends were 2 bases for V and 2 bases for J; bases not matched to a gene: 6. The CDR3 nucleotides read TGTGCCAGCAGTTTATTGGAAAGGGGGCCCTACGAGCAGTACTTC. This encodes CASSLLERGPYEQYF.

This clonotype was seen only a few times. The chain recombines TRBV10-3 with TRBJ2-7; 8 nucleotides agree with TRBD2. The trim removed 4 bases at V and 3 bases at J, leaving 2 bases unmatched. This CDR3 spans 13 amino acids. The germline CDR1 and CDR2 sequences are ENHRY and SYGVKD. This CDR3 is CAISVGTSYEQYF. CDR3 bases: TGTGCCATCAGTGTGGGGACTAGCTACGAGCAGTACTTC.